The 30 T cell receptor beta chains presented below share a single source sample, sequenced in a study of blood T cell repertoires in COVID-19. Some clones are missing from TCRdb's copy, which holds only in-frame ones; the method was immunoSEQ multiplex PCR. Of hundreds of thousands of clones in the sample, around 83% were seen once. Sequenced material: peripheral blood. These receptor sequences come from a woman aged 50 to 65 with acute or convalescent COVID-19.

To note about this clone: The same CDR3 is also encoded by other DNA sequences in this sample. The rearrangement uses TRBV6-6 and TRBJ2-7; the D gene is possibly TRBD2 (6 bases). V lost 6 bases and J 1 base, leaving 16 bases between the germline ends. The CDR3 covers 15 residues. Per the germline V gene, CDR1 is MNHNY and CDR2 is SVGAGI (reference sequence). CDR3 coding DNA: TGTGCCAGCAGCCCGGGACGGGGGTATTCCTACGAGCAGTACTTC. Protein product: CASSPGRGYSYEQYF.

This clone was recorded a few times. The rearrangement joins TRBV11-2 to TRBJ1-1; a weak D match, TRBD1 (5 bases). This CDR3 has 14 amino acids. CDR1 and CDR2 (germline): SGHAT, FQNNGV. The ends were cut back, 5 bases at V and 1 base at J, with 11 bases in the middle. CDR3: CASSPRTPNTEAFF. CDR3 DNA sequence: TGTGCCAGCAGCCCCCGGACACCGAACACTGAAGCTTTCTTT.

The rearrangement joins TRBV25-1 to TRBJ2-1; maybe TRBD2 (7 bases). V was cut by 8 bases and J by 9 bases, with 23 bases left in between. The CDR3 runs to 15 residues. From germline, CDR1 is MGHDK and CDR2 SYGVNS. The CDR3 spells CASSLSVGGAGEQFF. The DNA for the CDR3 is TGTGCCAGCTCCTTATCCGTGGGGGGGGCTGGTGAGCAGTTCTTC.

The chain joins TRBV14 to TRBJ1-2, with 7 bases that match TRBD1. This CDR3 comprises 14 residues. J was trimmed by 8 bases and V by 3 bases; bases with no gene match: 9. CDR1 is SGHDN, CDR2 FVKESK, per germline. The CDR3 is CASSQTTGVVGYTF. In DNA, the CDR3 is TGTGCCAGCAGCCAGACCACAGGGGTGGTCGGCTACACCTTC.

The rearrangement uses TRBV6-6 and TRBJ1-2; 7 bases fit TRBD1. The germline V gene encodes CDR1 MNHNY and CDR2 SVGAGI (reference sequence). This CDR3 is built from 14 residues. V dropped 2 bases and J dropped 6; count of bases not matched to a gene: 6. CDR3 sequence: CASSYIPTGNGYTF. The CDR3 nucleotides read TGTGCCAGCAGTTACATTCCGACAGGGAATGGCTACACCTTC.

This rearrangement joins TRBV6-5 to TRBJ1-1; TRBD1 aligns across 8 bases. Germline V gene lookup returns CDR1 MNHEY and CDR2 SVGAGI. J gave up 8 bases and V 2 bases, and 13 bases lay outside the gene matches. This CDR3 has 16 residues. In nucleotides, the CDR3 is TGTGCCAGCAGTTACAACCCCTGGGCGGGACAGGCGGAAGCTTTCTTT. Protein product: CASSYNPWAGQAEAFF.

This clone came up once. The chain links TRBV7-6 to TRBJ2-5; 15 bases are a match to TRBD2. Germline V gene data show CDR1 as SGHVS and CDR2 as FNYEAQ. This CDR3 comprises 18 residues. Unmatched junction bases numbered 11, after V lost 5 bases and J lost 4 bases. DNA of the CDR3: TGTGCCAGCAGCCCGAGGACTAGCGGGGGGGCATTTGCAGAGACCCAGTACTTC. Amino acids: CASSPRTSGGAFAETQYF. Variable domain in full (rest from reference TRBV7-6 and TRBJ2-5): GAGVSQSPRYKVTKRGQDVALRCDPISGHVSLYWYRQALGQGPEFLTYFNYEAQQDKSGLPNDRFSAERPEGSISTLTIQRTEQRDSAMYRCASSPRTSGGAFAETQYFGPGTRLLVL.

The chain has TRBV6-1 and TRBJ2-3; D is ambiguous. This CDR3 spans 12 amino acids. Trimming removed 1 base at V and 6 bases at J, with 5 bases between. Per germline, CDR1 MNHNS and CDR2 SASEGT. This CDR3 reads CASSEEPDTQYF. The DNA for the CDR3 is TGTGCCAGCAGTGAAGAGCCGGATACGCAGTATTTT.

The chain combines TRBV4-1 with TRBJ1-5; D remains unclear. The length of the CDR3 is 14 residues. Germline CDR1 MGHRA, CDR2 YSYEKL. Trimming pared 1 base from V and 3 bases from J, leaving 7 bases between. The CDR3 nucleotides read TGCGCCAGCAGCCAAGTGGCAGACAATCAGCCCCAGCATTTT. It codes for CASSQVADNQPQHF.

This chain uses TRBV7-2 with TRBJ2-7; TRBD2 matches at 8 bases. From germline, CDR1 is SGHTA and CDR2 FQGNSA. Trimming cost V 1 base and J 7 bases; bases outside gene matches: 9. The CDR3 is 15 residues long. CDR3 nucleotides: TGTGCCAGCAGCTTAGTGGGGACTAGTCTTACGGAGCAGTACTTC. Amino acids: CASSLVGTSLTEQYF.

The genes are TRBV6-5 and TRBJ2-1; D remains unclear. Looked up from germline, CDR1 is MNHEY and CDR2 is SVGAGI. The CDR3 contains 11 residues. V was clipped by 10 bases and J by 8 bases, with 12 bases between them. CDR3: CATLDRDEQFF. DNA of the CDR3: TGTGCCACTCTAGATCGGGATGAGCAGTTCTTC.

The V call is TRBV6-5, the J call TRBJ1-6; no definite D call. The germline V and J ends were trimmed by 6 bases and 6 bases, with 12 bases remaining between them. This CDR3 has 14 residues. The germline V gene has CDR1 MNHEY and CDR2 SVGAGI. CDR3 region: CASSATETNSPLHF. CDR3 nucleotides: TGTGCCAGCAGCGCGACGGAGACTAATTCACCCCTCCACTTT.

The chain recombines TRBV5-1 with TRBJ1-4; 7 bases map to TRBD1. Germline CDR1 reads SGHRS; CDR2 reads YFSETQ. V was pared by 5 bases and J by 5 bases, with 6 bases of the junction left unmatched. The CDR3 consists of 14 residues. The CDR3 sequence is CASSSGTVNEKLFF. CDR3 bases: TGCGCCAGCAGTTCCGGGACAGTGAATGAAAAACTGTTTTTT.

This chain joins TRBV7-3 and TRBJ2-3; possible D gene TRBD2, 5 bases. Trimming shortened V by 5 bases and J by 4 bases, and 10 bases separated the two germline ends. The length of the CDR3 is 13 residues. Germline V lookup: CDR1 SGHTA, CDR2 FQGTGA. The CDR3 coding sequence is TGTGCCAGCAGCCCTGGAGCGGCAGATACGCAGTATTTT. Translated: CASSPGAADTQYF. Full variable domain (rest looked up from reference TRBV7-3 and TRBJ2-3): GAGVSQTPSNKVTEKGKYVELRCDPISGHTALYWYRQSLGQGPEFLIYFQGTGAADDSGLPNDRFFAVRPEGSVSTLKIQRTERGDSAVYLCASSPGAADTQYFGPGTRLTVL.

The J gene is TRBJ1-1, the V gene TRBV14; D might be TRBD1 (5 bases). The CDR3 sequence is 13 residues long. Per germline, CDR1 SGHDN and CDR2 FVKESK. V was clipped by 1 base and J by 9 bases, with 12 bases between them. CDR3 region: CASSQAGESQAFF. CDR3 coding DNA: TGTGCCAGCAGCCAAGCGGGGGAGAGCCAAGCTTTCTTT.

This clone was counted a single time. V gene TRBV3-1 (or the pseudogene TRBV3-2) combines with J gene TRBJ2-1; possibly TRBD2 for D (6 bases). V was pared by 1 base and J by 2 bases, with 12 bases between. Looked up from germline, CDR1 is LGHDT and CDR2 is YNNKEL (reference sequence). This CDR3 is built from 16 residues. CDR3 nucleotides: TGTGCCAGCAGCCAAGGGGATAGCGGTCCCTACAATGAGCAGTTCTTC. Its protein is CASSQGDSGPYNEQFF.

The gene calls are TRBV13 and TRBJ2-7; 8 nucleotides line up with TRBD1. Germline CDR1 and CDR2: PRHDT and FYEKMQ (reference sequence). There are 16 residues in the CDR3. J gave up 2 bases and V 4 bases, and 10 bases lay outside the gene matches. CDR3 coding DNA: TGTGCCAGCAGCTCCATTTCCGGGACAGGAACCTACGAGCAGTACTTC. It yields the protein CASSSISGTGTYEQYF.

J is TRBJ1-1 and V is TRBV18; D possibly corresponds to TRBD1 (6 bases). Germline CDR1 is KGHSH and CDR2 is LQKENI. The CDR3 consists of 13 residues. Between the trimmed V and J ends, which lost 3 bases and 11 bases, there was a span of 16 bases. The CDR3 DNA sequence: TGTGCCAGCTCACCCAAGGACAGCCTGGGGGCTTTCTTT. Amino acids: CASSPKDSLGAFF.

The V call is TRBV15, the J call TRBJ1-5, with no clear D. Germline-derived CDR1 and CDR2 are LNHNV and YYDKDF (reference sequence). The CDR3 is made up of 13 amino acids. V was trimmed by 4 bases and J by 1 base, leaving 5 bases between them. The CDR3 DNA is TGTGCCACCAGCATCTCGAGCAATCAGCCCCAGCATTTT. Translation: CATSISSNQPQHF.

The chain recombines TRBV19 with TRBJ1-5; the D is unclear. CDR1 is LNHDA and CDR2 is SQIVND in the germline V gene (reference sequence). V lost 3 bases and J 7 bases, leaving 10 bases between the germline ends. This CDR3 has 13 amino acids. The chain's CDR3 is CASSMVSGQPQHF. The CDR3 DNA sequence: TGTGCCAGTAGTATGGTCTCCGGGCAGCCCCAGCATTTT. The full variable domain, rest sourced from reference TRBV19 and TRBJ1-5, is DGGITQSPKYLFRKEGQNVTLSCEQNLNHDAMYWYRQDPGQGLRLIYYSQIVNDFQKGDIAEGYSVSREKKESFPLTVTSAQKNPTAFYLCASSMVSGQPQHFGDGTRLSIL.

The chain carries TRBV27 and TRBJ1-5; perhaps TRBD1 as D (5 bases). CDR3 size: 19 residues. CDR1 and CDR2 from the germline V gene are MNHEY and SMNVEV (reference sequence). The V and J ends lost 0 bases and 2 bases respectively, with 20 bases between them. CDR3 protein: CASSLSLWVGRFGNQPQHF. Written as DNA, the CDR3 is TGTGCCAGCAGTTTATCTCTTTGGGTGGGGCGTTTCGGCAATCAGCCCCAGCATTTT.

This chain joins TRBV27 and TRBJ2-1; TRBD2 might be the D (6 bases). V was pared by 5 bases and J by 1 base, with 15 bases between. CDR3 length equals 16 residues. Germline V gene sequence: CDR1 MNHEY, CDR2 SMNVEV (reference sequence). The CDR3 nucleotides read TGTGCCAGCAGTACGAGACTAGTTGGGTCCTACAATGAGCAGTTCTTC. Translating it yields CASSTRLVGSYNEQFF.

The V gene is TRBV6-1, the J gene TRBJ1-4; 7 bases are shared with TRBD1. Germline assignment: CDR1 MNHNS and CDR2 SASEGT. The CDR3 spans 17 residues. The ends lost 4 bases at V and 4 bases at J; junction bases unmatched: 12. CDR3 residues: CASSGARQGVGNEKLFF. Here the CDR3 DNA reads TGTGCCAGCAGTGGGGCCAGACAGGGTGTCGGTAATGAAAAACTGTTTTTT.

This sequence joins TRBV24-1 and TRBJ1-3; D unclear. The germline V and J ends were trimmed by 0 bases and 6 bases, with 8 bases remaining between them. Germline-derived CDR1 and CDR2 are KGHDR and SFDVKD. The CDR3 runs to 14 residues. Here the CDR3 DNA reads TGTGCCACCAGTGATTTGAACAGACCAAACACCATATATTTT. Translation gives CATSDLNRPNTIYF.

The V call is TRBV7-2, the J call TRBJ2-1; 9 bases map to TRBD2. Looked up from germline, CDR1 is SGHTA and CDR2 is FQGNSA. The V gene end was trimmed by 5 bases and the J gene end by 10 bases; junction bases not matched to a gene: 12. The length of the CDR3 is 15 residues. The CDR3 nucleotides are TGTGCCAGCAGCCCCGGGGGCGGGAGGGCCAGCGAGCAGTTCTTC. It specifies CASSPGGGRASEQFF.

The chain recombines TRBV6-5 with TRBJ1-4, with 8 positions matching TRBD1. The germline gives CDR1 MNHEY, CDR2 SVGAGI. J gave up 8 bases and V 6 bases, and 8 bases lay outside the gene matches. CDR3 length equals 14 residues. The CDR3 bases are TGTGCCAGCAGCACAGGGGGATCGGGCGAAAAACTGTTTTTT. Protein product: CASSTGGSGEKLFF.

This chain links TRBV18 with TRBJ1-3; D unresolved. With 5 bases removed from V and 5 bases from J, the gap between germline ends came to 13 bases. Germline V CDR1 and CDR2: KGHSH, LQKENI. CDR3 size: 14 residues. The CDR3 DNA reads TGTGCCAGCTCATCAGACACCCCCCGAAACACCATATATTTT. Translation gives CASSSDTPRNTIYF.

The genes are TRBV7-7 and TRBJ2-5, with 9 bases identical to TRBD2. The trim removed 5 bases at V and 2 bases at J, leaving 6 bases unmatched. Germline V gives CDR1 SSHAT, CDR2 FNYEAQ (reference sequence). The CDR3 has 15 amino acids. This chain's CDR3 is CASSLGAGGQETQYF. The CDR3 DNA reads TGTGCCAGCAGCCTTGGAGCGGGAGGTCAAGAGACCCAGTACTTC. Full variable domain (missing parts from reference TRBV7-7 and TRBJ2-5): GAGVSQSPRYKVTKRGQDVTLRCDPISSHATLYWYQQALGQGPEFLTYFNYEAQPDKSGLPSDRFSAERPEGSISTLTIQRTEQRDSAMYRCASSLGAGGQETQYFGPGTRLLVL.

The chain joins TRBV11-2 to TRBJ1-4; D possibly corresponds to TRBD1 (6 bases). The CDR3 has 13 amino acids. V lost 10 bases and J 5 bases, leaving 14 bases between the germline ends. Germline assignment: CDR1 SGHAT and CDR2 FQNNGV. The CDR3 nucleotides are TGTGCCATCTCAAGGCAGGGGAATGAAAAACTGTTTTTT. It codes for CAISRQGNEKLFF. Together with reference TRBV11-2 and TRBJ1-4, the CDR3 gives the full variable domain: EAGVAQSPRYKIIEKRQSVAFWCNPISGHATLYWYQQILGQGPKLLIQFQNNGVVDDSQLPKDRFSAERLKGVDSTLKIQPAKLEDSAVYLCAISRQGNEKLFFGSGTQLSVL.

The chain is built from TRBV7-2 and TRBJ2-1, with D hard to call. The CDR3 has 14 amino acids. Germline V lookup: CDR1 SGHTA, CDR2 FQGNSA. Trimming removed 1 base at V and 3 bases at J, with 7 bases between. The CDR3 DNA reads as TGTGCCAGCAGCTTAGGTCCCCTCTACAATGAGCAGTTCTTC. Amino acid sequence: CASSLGPLYNEQFF.